This passage covers 9 T cell receptor beta chains from one sample sequenced in a study of PD-1 blockade in classical Hodgkin lymphoma. The method was immunoSEQ multiplex PCR; TCRdb's version includes in-frame clones alone and lacks a portion of them. The table includes some 19,000 clones, 77% detected once. Relapse after autologous stem cell transplantation occurred in every patient, and brentuximab vedotin exposure varied. Source: peripheral blood mononuclear cells (PBMCs), taken before the second cycle of nivolumab. Source of these receptors: a human donor with classical Hodgkin lymphoma.

The genes are TRBV5-1 and TRBJ2-7; 7 nucleotides agree with TRBD2. This CDR3 has 15 residues. In germline, CDR1 is SGHRS, CDR2 YFSETQ. The trim removed 0 bases at V and 1 base at J, leaving 4 bases unmatched. CDR3 in amino acids: CASSLAGGSSYEQYF. For the CDR3, the DNA is TGCGCCAGCAGCTTGGCGGGGGGTAGTTCCTACGAGCAGTACTTC.

There are a few counts of this clone. The gene calls are TRBV21-1 and TRBJ2-3; TRBD1, the table's D call, was not compared with the DNA. TRBV21-1 is given as a pseudogene. This CDR3 has 15 residues. The CDR3 here is CASRLQGPSTDTQYF. CDR3 nucleotides: TGTGCCAGCAGACTACAGGGGCCTAGCACAGATACGCAGTATTTT.

V and J are TRBV5-6 and TRBJ2-2, with TRBD2 matching over 9 bases. This CDR3 contains 16 residues. Looked up from germline, CDR1 is SGHDT and CDR2 is YYEEEE. V was pared by 0 bases and J by 1 base, with 1 base of the junction left unmatched. In DNA form, the CDR3 reads TGTGCCAGCAGCTTGGGGACTAGCGTGAACACCGGGGAGCTGTTTTTT. Protein sequence: CASSLGTSVNTGELFF.

The chain combines TRBV6-1 with TRBJ1-2, with D unresolved. Germline V CDR1 and CDR2: MNHNS, SASEGT. V lost 1 base and J 4 bases, leaving 10 bases between the germline ends. The CDR3 has 14 residues. CDR3 amino acids: CASSEVADTYGYTF. Here the CDR3 DNA reads TGTGCCAGCAGTGAAGTAGCGGATACCTATGGCTACACCTTC.

The chain employs TRBV30 and TRBJ2-5, with TRBD2 matching over 11 bases. There are 17 residues in the CDR3. V gave up 2 bases and J gave up 7 bases; unmatched junction bases: 15. CDR1 and CDR2 from the germline V gene are GTSNPN and SVGIG (reference sequence). CDR3 protein: CAWSPSWGSGGDPTQYF. DNA of the CDR3: TGTGCCTGGAGTCCCTCTTGGGGTAGCGGGGGGGACCCGACCCAGTACTTC.

The rearrangement uses TRBV9 and TRBJ1-6, with 10 bases identical to TRBD1. The germline V gene has CDR1 SGDLS and CDR2 YYNGEE. J lost 10 bases, V lost 0 bases, and 4 bases had no gene match. This CDR3 has 15 residues. The CDR3 DNA reads as TGTGCCAGCAGCGTAGGACAGGGGGCACAATCACCCCTCCACTTT. It is translated as CASSVGQGAQSPLHF.

V gene TRBV19 combines with J gene TRBJ2-3; TRBD1 might be the D (6 bases). Trimming took off 8 bases at V and 5 bases at J, with 20 bases between the two ends. Germline V gene data show CDR1 as LNHDA and CDR2 as SQIVND (reference sequence). This CDR3 has 15 amino acids. The CDR3 coding sequence is TGTGCCAGTCGAAGGACAGCATACGGGGAAGATACGCAGTATTTT. It is translated as CASRRTAYGEDTQYF.

This sequence joins TRBV6-5 and TRBJ2-1, with 9 positions matching TRBD2. There are 16 residues in the CDR3. V gave up 0 bases and J gave up 7 bases; unmatched junction bases: 7. Germline-derived CDR1 and CDR2 are MNHEY and SVGAGI. The CDR3 DNA reads as TGTGCCAGCAGTTACTCTCTAGCGGGAAAAAGGAATGAGCAGTTCTTC. Its protein product is CASSYSLAGKRNEQFF.

This clone was detected only once. V usage is TRBV19 and J usage is TRBJ1-4; D might be TRBD1 (5 bases). Between the trimmed V and J ends, which lost 2 bases and 0 bases, there was a span of 10 bases. Per the germline V gene, CDR1 is LNHDA and CDR2 is SQIVND (reference sequence). The CDR3 spans 16 residues. CDR3 region: CASSIMGQSTNEKLFF. For the CDR3, the DNA is TGTGCCAGTAGTATAATGGGGCAGTCAACTAATGAAAAACTGTTTTTT.